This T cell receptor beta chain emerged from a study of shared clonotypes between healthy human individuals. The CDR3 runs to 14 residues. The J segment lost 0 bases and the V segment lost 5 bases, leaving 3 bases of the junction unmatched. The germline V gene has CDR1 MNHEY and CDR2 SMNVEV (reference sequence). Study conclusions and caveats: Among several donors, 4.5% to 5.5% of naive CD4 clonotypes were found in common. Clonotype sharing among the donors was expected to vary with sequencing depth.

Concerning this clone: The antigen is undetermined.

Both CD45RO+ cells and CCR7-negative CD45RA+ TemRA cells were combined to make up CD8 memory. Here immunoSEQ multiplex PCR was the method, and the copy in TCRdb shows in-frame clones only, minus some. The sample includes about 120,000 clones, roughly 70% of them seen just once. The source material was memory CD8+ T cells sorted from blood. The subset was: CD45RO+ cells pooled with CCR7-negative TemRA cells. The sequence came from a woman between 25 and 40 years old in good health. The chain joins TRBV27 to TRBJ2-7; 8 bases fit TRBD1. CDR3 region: CASSRTGSSYEQYF. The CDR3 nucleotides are TGTGCCAGCAGTCGGACAGGGAGCTCCTACGAGCAGTACTTC.